This T cell receptor beta chain was sequenced for a study of STAT5B mutations in CD4+ large granular lymphocyte leukemia. Study results and caveats: No patients shared main leukemic clonotypes, though less than 30% appeared at low frequency elsewhere.

Sequencing was at survey level. Authors' methods: The detection floor for productive clonotype frequency was 2.59 x 10-5. TCRdb's table, derived via immunoSEQ multiplex PCR, lists solely in-frame clones and lacks some. From that table come the V and J calls and clone size; the DNA was used to work out D and trimming. This sample yields 25,000 to 35,000 clones, of which approximately 81% are seen a single time; 2% to 3% belongs to the top ten. Regarding this clone: Antigen unknown.

The CDR3 sequence is 14 residues long. CDR1 is SGHRS and CDR2 is YFSETQ in the germline V gene. J gave up 2 bases and V 4 bases, and 5 bases lay outside the gene matches. The material sequenced was CD4+ T cells from blood buffy coats. This TCR was recovered from a human donor in good health. V usage is TRBV5-1 and J usage is TRBJ2-5; 7 bases align to TRBD1. The DNA of the CDR3 is TGCGCCAGCAGCACCGGGACAGTTCAAGAGACCCAGTACTTC. Protein sequence: CASSTGTVQETQYF.